This is a list of T cell receptor beta chains from one sample in a study of identical twins. TCRdb re-analysed the 5' RACE reads in MiXCR, keeping a single row per CDR3 protein. The sample consists of 450,000 to 650,000 distinct CDR3 sequences, 15% of them appearing once. The same sample was also used in a study of yellow fever vaccine responses in identical twins.

Material for sequencing was CD4+ T cells sorted from blood. These receptors all stem from a woman under 30 in good health. Each CDR3 is given with its conserved first and last residue. Each record gives: V gene, D gene, J gene, clone size, CDR3 DNA, CDR3 protein. The D gene is left open where the match is weak. Size is stated for part of the rows, as once, few or many counts, or as a class when the clone is expanded.

>TRBV5-1|TRBD1|TRBJ1-6|many
TGCGCCAGCAGCTTGGAACAGGGGGAGTATAATTCACCCCTCCACTTT
CASSLEQGEYNSPLHF
>TRBV10-3|-|TRBJ2-1|few
TGTGCCATCAGTGACTCGGCAGGTCAAAATGAGCAGTTCTTC
CAISDSAGQNEQFF
>TRBV12-3/TRBV12-4|-|TRBJ2-5|-
TGTGCCAGCAGCCTCAAGCAGGGGCTCAGGGGGGCCCAGTACTTC
CASSLKQGLRGAQYF
>TRBV12-3/TRBV12-4|-|TRBJ1-6|few
TGTGCCAGCAGTTTGGGGGCTACTAATTCACCCCTCCACTTT
CASSLGATNSPLHF
>TRBV7-2|TRBD2|TRBJ2-2|few
TGTGCCAGCAGCCCACTAGCGGGAACCGGGGAGCTGTTTTTT
CASSPLAGTGELFF
>TRBV6-5|TRBD2|TRBJ2-5|-
TGTGCCAGCAGTTACTCGTCCCGACTAGCGGGATTGGAGACCCAGTACTTC
CASSYSSRLAGLETQYF
>TRBV20-1|TRBD2|TRBJ2-7|-
TGCAGTGCTAGAGATTTAGCGGGAAAATTCGAGGCCTACGAGCAGTACTTC
CSARDLAGKFEAYEQYF
>TRBV12-3/TRBV12-4|TRBD1|TRBJ2-1|-
TGTGCCAGCAGTTTAGTTCCAGGGGGCAATGAGCAGTTCTTC
CASSLVPGGNEQFF
>TRBV2|-|TRBJ2-1|-
TGTGCCAGCAGTGTGGAGAATGGGAATGAGCAGTTCTTC
CASSVENGNEQFF
>TRBV5-1|TRBD1|TRBJ2-2|few
TGCGCCAGCAGCTTGATTCTCAGGGGGCCCGGGGAGCTGTTTTTT
CASSLILRGPGELFF
>TRBV20-1|-|TRBJ1-2|-
TGCAGTGCTAGAGACCTGGCTCGCTATGGCTACACCTTC
CSARDLARYGYTF
>TRBV27|-|TRBJ2-4|-
TGTGCCAGCAGTTTCACGGGGGTAGGCATTCAGTACTTC
CASSFTGVGIQYF
>TRBV15|TRBD2|TRBJ2-3|-
TGTGCCACCAGCAACCTTGGGGCTAGCGGGAGGGAAAGCACAGATACGCAGTATTTT
CATSNLGASGRESTDTQYF
>TRBV4-1|-|TRBJ1-2|-
TGCGCCAGCAGCCAGCCCCTATGGCGAGAGGATGGCTACACCTTC
CASSQPLWREDGYTF
>TRBV5-5|-|TRBJ2-6|few
TGTGCCAGCAGCTGGCGAGGGACAAACTCTGGGGCCAACGTCCTGACTTTC
CASSWRGTNSGANVLTF
>TRBV29-1|TRBD2|TRBJ2-5|-
TGCAGCGTTGAAAGACTAGCGGAGACCCAAGAGACCCAGTACTTC
CSVERLAETQETQYF
>TRBV7-9|-|TRBJ2-1|few
TGTGCCAGCAGCTTAGAAGGACAGAACAATGAGCAGTTCTTC
CASSLEGQNNEQFF
>TRBV5-1|-|TRBJ2-3|many
TGCGCCAGCAGCTTGGTGGTCCCAGAAGATACGCAGTATTTT
CASSLVVPEDTQYF
>TRBV7-3|-|TRBJ2-1|-
TGTGCCAGCAGCTCTTGGGCTAGCAGTGGCGAGCAGTTCTTC
CASSSWASSGEQFF
>TRBV11-2|-|TRBJ2-3|-
TGTGCCAGCAGCTTAAGACAGGGAGGGGCAGATACGCAGTATTTT
CASSLRQGGADTQYF
>TRBV28|TRBD2|TRBJ2-3|few
TGTGCCAGCAGTTTATTTCTTGGGGCGGGAGCGCCAGATACGCAGTATTTT
CASSLFLGAGAPDTQYF
>TRBV5-1|-|TRBJ2-2|few
TGCGCCAGCAGCCGCGCCGGGGATGTGACCGGGGAGCTGTTTTTT
CASSRAGDVTGELFF
>TRBV19|-|TRBJ2-2|-
TGTGCCAGCCGAAGGACAAACACCGGGGAGCTGTTTTTT
CASRRTNTGELFF
>TRBV20-1|TRBD2|TRBJ2-1|-
TGCAGTGCTAGAGAGCGGGGGGGCCGGTGGGCCTACAATGAGCAGTTCTTC
CSARERGGRWAYNEQFF
>TRBV5-1|-|TRBJ1-4|-
TGCGCCAGCAGCTTGGACGGTTATAATGAAAAACTGTTTTTT
CASSLDGYNEKLFF
>TRBV6-5|-|TRBJ1-6|-
TGTGCCAGCAGTTACAACACCTTAGGCAGTGCTTCACCCCTCCACTTT
CASSYNTLGSASPLHF
>TRBV14|-|TRBJ2-1|-
TGTGCCAGCAGCCAAAACAGGGAGCGCTCCTACAATGAGCAGTTCTTC
CASSQNRERSYNEQFF
>TRBV15|TRBD1|TRBJ1-5|few
TGTGCCACGCAAGCGGGACAGAACAATCAGCCCCAGCATTTT
CATQAGQNNQPQHF
>TRBV7-9|-|TRBJ2-4|few
TGTGCCAGCAGCTTAGTTAAGTTAGGGAGCCTCGACATTCAGTACTTC
CASSLVKLGSLDIQYF